This T cell receptor (beta chain) was identified in a study of CD8+ T cells in alopecia areata. Study overall: Affected scalp percentage set treated patients' severity scores.

RNA extraction and reverse transcription yielded cDNA as sequencing template. Repertoires were generated with immunoSEQ multiplex PCR, while TCRdb's copy carries only in-frame clones and drops some. The sample has approximately 200,000 clones; approximately 45% are singletons. This CDR3 has 13 residues. Germline V gene data show CDR1 as SGHRS and CDR2 as YFSETQ. V was cut by 2 bases and J by 6 bases, with 8 bases left in between. Specified treatment: oral pan-JAK inhibitor, 5-10 mg twice daily. The sequence derives from a human donor with alopecia areata. This material consisted of CD4+ T cells sorted from blood, taken between weeks 36 and 40, from a patient treated with tofacitinib. V is TRBV5-1 and J is TRBJ2-2, with D possibly matching TRBD1 (5 bases). CDR3 nucleotide sequence: TGCGCCAGCAGCTTCAGGGTATCCGGGGAGCTGTTTTTT. Protein product: CASSFRVSGELFF.